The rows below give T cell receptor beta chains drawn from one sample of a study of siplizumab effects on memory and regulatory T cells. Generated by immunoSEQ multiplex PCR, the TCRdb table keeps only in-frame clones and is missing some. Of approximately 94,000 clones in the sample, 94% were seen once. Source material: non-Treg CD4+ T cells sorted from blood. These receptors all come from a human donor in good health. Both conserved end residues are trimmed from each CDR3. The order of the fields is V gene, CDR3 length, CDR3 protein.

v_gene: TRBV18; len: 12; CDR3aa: ATQGQGGTNEQF
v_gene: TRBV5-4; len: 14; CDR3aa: ASSLGRGQTYNEQF
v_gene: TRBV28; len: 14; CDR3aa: ASSFGWGSRNQPQH
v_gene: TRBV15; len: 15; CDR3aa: ATSTATSGRGTDTQY
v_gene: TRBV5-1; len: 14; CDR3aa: ASSPGLAGMVDTQY
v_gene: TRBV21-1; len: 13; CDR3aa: ASSRQGASYNEQF
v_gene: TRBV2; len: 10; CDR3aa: ASSVLGNTIY
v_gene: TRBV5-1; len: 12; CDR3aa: ASSSPGQWNEQF
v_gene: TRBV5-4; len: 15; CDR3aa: AYASETSGPIVYEQY
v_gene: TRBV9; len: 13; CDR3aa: ASSFGLAVDNEQF
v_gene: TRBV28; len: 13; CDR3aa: ASSFVQVDGGGYT
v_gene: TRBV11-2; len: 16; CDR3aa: ASSIRPMDRGRIGELF
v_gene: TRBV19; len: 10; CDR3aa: ASSRRGDTQY
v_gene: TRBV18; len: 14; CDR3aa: ASSPFLLLGTGELF
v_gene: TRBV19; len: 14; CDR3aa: ASSIGTSGSTDTQY
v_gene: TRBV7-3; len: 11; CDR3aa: ASSLTDNQPQH
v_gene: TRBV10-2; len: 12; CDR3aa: ASREGGQASPLH
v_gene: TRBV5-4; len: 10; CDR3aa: ASSLVGYEQF
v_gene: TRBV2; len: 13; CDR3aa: ASRNPGLARETQY
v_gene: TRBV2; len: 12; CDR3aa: ASSVLAGVGEQY
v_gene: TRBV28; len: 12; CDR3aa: ASSLPQERYGYT
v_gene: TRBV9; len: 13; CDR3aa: ASSPGTADRGGYT
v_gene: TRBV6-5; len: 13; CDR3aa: ASRERGPVNNEQF
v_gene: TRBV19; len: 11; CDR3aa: ASSNRGRETQY
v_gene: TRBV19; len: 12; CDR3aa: ASSMTGSTDTQY
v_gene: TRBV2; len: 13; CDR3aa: ASNRLAGGKYEQY
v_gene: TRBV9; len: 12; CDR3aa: ASSVGPSVSPQH
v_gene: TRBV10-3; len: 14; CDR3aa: AIRLAGGGGADTQY
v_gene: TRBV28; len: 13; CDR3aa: ASSLTGTRKDEQF
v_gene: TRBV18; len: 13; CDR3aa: ASSPPGQQDGELF
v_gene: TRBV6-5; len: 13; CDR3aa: ASRLDRALKNIQY
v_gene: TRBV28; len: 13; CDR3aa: ASSLPQGGYNEQF